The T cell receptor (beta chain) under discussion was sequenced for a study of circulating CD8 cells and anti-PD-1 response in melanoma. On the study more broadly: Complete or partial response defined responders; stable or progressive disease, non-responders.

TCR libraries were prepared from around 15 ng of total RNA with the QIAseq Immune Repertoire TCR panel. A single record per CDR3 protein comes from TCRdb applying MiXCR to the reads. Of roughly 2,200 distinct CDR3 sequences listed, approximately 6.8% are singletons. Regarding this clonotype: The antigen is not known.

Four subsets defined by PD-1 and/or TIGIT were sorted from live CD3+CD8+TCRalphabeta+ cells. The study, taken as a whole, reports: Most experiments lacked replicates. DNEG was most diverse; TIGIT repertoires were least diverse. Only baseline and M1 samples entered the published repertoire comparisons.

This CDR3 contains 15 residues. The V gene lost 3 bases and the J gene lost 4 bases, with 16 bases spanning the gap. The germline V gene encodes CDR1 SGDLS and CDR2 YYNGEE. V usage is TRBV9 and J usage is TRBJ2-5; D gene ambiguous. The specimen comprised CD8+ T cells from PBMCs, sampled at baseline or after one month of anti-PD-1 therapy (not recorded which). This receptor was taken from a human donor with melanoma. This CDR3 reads CASSAPIGPRETQYF. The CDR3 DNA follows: TGTGCCAGCAGCGCTCCCATCGGGCCAAGAGAGACCCAGTACTTC.